This entry features one TCR beta chain sequence. The antigen remains unidentified. This entry belongs to a study of T cell responses to AZD1222 COVID-19 vaccine. Study-level findings and limits: Donors, mostly white British, included more females; clonal diversity was possibly underestimated. In all cases, repertoires were sampled only after the peak T cell response.

V was pared by 3 bases and J by 7 bases, with 12 bases between. Germline lookup yields CDR1 DFQATT and CDR2 SNEGSKA (reference sequence). CDR3 size: 12 residues. Sequenced by immunoSEQ multiplex PCR; TCRdb stores in-frame clones only, minus some. The table shows over 120,000 clones, with over 80% occurring only once. This TCR was sampled from an adult who received the AZD1222 COVID-19 vaccine. The chain joins TRBV20-1 to TRBJ1-1; TRBD1 is a possible D gene (6 bases). The sample was peripheral blood, taken 28 days after the second AZD1222 dose. The CDR3 here is CSASSGGGEAFF. In DNA, the CDR3 is TGCAGTGCTAGTTCGGGGGGCGGTGAAGCTTTCTTT.